Each of the 26 T cell receptor beta chains below was sequenced from the same sample in a study of T-cell reconstitution after alpha-beta-depleted transplantation in children (dated by TCRdb to 2016 to 2017). The treatment or condition label corresponds to: allogeneic hematopoietic cell transplantation with graft depleted of TCRalphabeta T cells and CD19 B cells. Receptor libraries were prepared by PCR. Sequencing took place on an Illumina HiSeq 2500. To normalize quantification of the TCRbeta repertoire, the TCR libraries were built with molecular barcoding that relied on unique molecular identifiers. TCRdb applied fastp at Q25 and MiXCR to the public reads, then kept only in-frame beta chains. Merged by CDR3 protein, the rows form single entries marked with the most common genes and DNA. In this sample the table shows 95,000 to 150,000 distinct CDR3 sequences, roughly 24% of which occur a single time. Jointly, the top ten make up roughly a tenth of the sample.

Sample: PBMCs, mostly from graft donor cells, taken 180 days after TCRalphabeta/CD19-depleted stem cell transplant. The receptor source for this set is a male patient between 2 and 10 years old who had a stem cell transplant for chronic granulomatous disease, so the T cells may come from the graft donor.

This chain uses TRBV3-1 with TRBJ2-7, with D unclear. CDR1 is LGHDT and CDR2 is YNNKEL in the germline V gene (reference sequence). CDR3 length: 11 amino acids. V was pared by 1 base and J by 7 bases, with 5 bases between. CDR3 sequence: CASSQGREQYF. CDR3 coding DNA: TGTGCCAGCAGCCAAGGCAGGGAGCAGTACTTC.

This clonotype was detected only a few times. This chain connects TRBV7-9 to TRBJ2-1, with 7 bases that match TRBD1. Trimming at V came to 2 bases and at J to 4 bases, leaving 8 bases not matched to a gene. CDR1 SEHNR and CDR2 FQNEAQ come from the germline V gene (reference sequence). CDR3 length equals 16 residues. The CDR3, as DNA: TGTGCCAGCAGCTTAAGGGACAGTAGTTTTTACAATGAGCAGTTCTTC. It is translated as CASSLRDSSFYNEQFF.

This clonotype was seen a few times. This chain uses TRBV12-3 or TRBV12-4 with TRBJ2-5; either TRBD1 or TRBD2 may fit D (5 bases each). The CDR3 extends over 13 amino acids. With 5 bases removed from V and 0 bases from J, the gap between germline ends came to 7 bases. The CDR3 is CASSTGHQETQYF. The CDR3 DNA follows: TGTGCCAGCAGTACGGGACACCAAGAGACCCAGTACTTC.

The chain employs TRBV4-3 and TRBJ2-3, with TRBD2 matching over 13 bases. With 4 bases clipped from V and 2 bases from J, the junction kept 3 bases outside the gene matches. Germline CDR1 and CDR2: LGHNA and YSLEER. The CDR3 extends over 16 amino acids. Written as DNA, the CDR3 is TGCGCCAGCAGCCTGACTAGCGGGGGGCACACAGATACGCAGTATTTT. Translating gives CASSLTSGGHTDTQYF.

In its sample, this clonotype was seen many times. The rearrangement links TRBV7-2 to TRBJ2-5, with D uncertain. The V end lost 5 bases, the J end lost 4 bases, and 17 bases lay between the germline ends. CDR3 length equals 15 residues. The germline V gene encodes CDR1 SGHTA and CDR2 FQGNSA. CDR3 in DNA: TGTGCCAGCAGCGCAGGAGACATTGTTGGAGAGACCCAGTACTTC. Its translation: CASSAGDIVGETQYF.

The table lists this clonotype with many counts. The chain couples TRBV12-3 or TRBV12-4 to TRBJ1-2, with 7 bases aligning to TRBD1. The junction had 2 bases not matched to a gene; V was cut back by 6 bases and J by 1 base. This CDR3 is 13 amino acids long. In nucleotides, the CDR3 is TGTGCCAGCAGACGGGACAGTAACTATGGCTACACCTTC. Protein: CASRRDSNYGYTF.

This clonotype came up a few times. The chain couples TRBV5-1 to TRBJ2-1; D is unclear. Germline V gene lookup returns CDR1 SGHRS and CDR2 YFSETQ. This CDR3 is built from 15 residues. V shed 3 bases and J shed 0 bases, with 10 bases lying between them. CDR3 sequence (DNA): TGCGCCAGCAGCTCACAGTTAAGCTCCTACAATGAGCAGTTCTTC. It yields the protein CASSSQLSSYNEQFF.

This clonotype appeared a few times. CDR3 nucleotides: TGCAGTGCTAGGGCGGGATATTACAATGAGCAGTTCTTC. It codes for CSARAGYYNEQFF. The chain employs TRBV20-1 and TRBJ2-1; D possibly corresponds to TRBD2 (6 bases). The CDR3 spans 13 residues. The V end lost 3 bases, the J end lost 4 bases, and 10 bases lay between the germline ends. In germline, CDR1 is DFQATT, CDR2 SNEGSKA (reference sequence).

This clonotype was found a few times. An end of the junction does not agree with germline; a read error may underlie this. This sequence joins TRBV7-7 and TRBJ2-5; D possibly corresponds to TRBD1 (6 bases). This CDR3 has 17 amino acids. Germline CDR1 SSHAT, CDR2 FNYEAQ (reference sequence). In DNA, the CDR3 is TGTGCTAGCAGCTTAGGCTCCCGGGGAAGACAGGTCCAGACCCAGTACTTC. This encodes CASSLGSRGRQVQTQYF.

This clonotype was recorded a few times. The chain carries TRBV20-1 and TRBJ2-2, with TRBD2 matching 12 bases. Germline CDR1 DFQATT, CDR2 SNEGSKA (reference sequence). The V segment lost 6 bases and the J segment 5 bases; nucleotides outside the gene matches: 7. The CDR3 totals 15 residues. CDR3 region: CSAPDGLAGTGELFF. In DNA form, the CDR3 reads TGCAGTGCCCCGGATGGACTAGCGGGAACCGGGGAGCTGTTTTTT.

The CDR3 nucleotides are TGCAGTGCTAGTGGGGACAGGAAGGTTCAGCCCCAGCATTTT. This gives the protein CSASGDRKVQPQHF. The chain employs TRBV20-1 and TRBJ1-5, with TRBD1 matching 8 bases. The CDR3 loop spans 14 amino acids. V trimming: 3 bases; J trimming: 6 bases; junction bases outside the gene matches: 7. Germline values: CDR1 DFQATT, CDR2 SNEGSKA (reference sequence).

This clonotype was observed at least ten times. The V call is TRBV12-3 or TRBV12-4, the J call TRBJ1-1, with TRBD1 identical over 8 bases. CDR3 length: 16 amino acids. The V and J ends lost 2 bases and 6 bases, in that order; junction bases with no gene match: 11. The CDR3 DNA follows: TGTGCCAGCAGTTTACCGACAGGGGCGCTGCGGGCTGAAGCTTTCTTT. This codes for CASSLPTGALRAEAFF.

This chain joins TRBV6-1 and TRBJ2-2; 8 nucleotides align to TRBD1. In germline, CDR1 is MNHNS, CDR2 SASEGT. The CDR3 is 15 amino acids. V dropped 6 bases and J dropped 0; count of bases not matched to a gene: 3. In DNA, the CDR3 is TGTGCCAGCAGAAGGGGACAGGCGAACACCGGGGAGCTGTTTTTT. It yields the protein CASRRGQANTGELFF.

The V and J genes are TRBV12-3 or TRBV12-4 and TRBJ2-1; D unclear. This CDR3 is 12 amino acids long. Deletions cut 6 bases from V and 0 bases from J, with 3 bases between. The CDR3 reads CASSRSYNEQFF. The CDR3 DNA reads as TGTGCCAGCAGCCGCTCCTACAATGAGCAGTTCTTC.

This clonotype was observed many times. The chain combines TRBV20-1 with TRBJ2-1; D gene ambiguous. The germline gives CDR1 DFQATT, CDR2 SNEGSKA (reference sequence). The CDR3 runs 15 residues. V was pared by 2 bases and J by 0 bases, with 11 bases between. The CDR3 is CSARWVESSYNEQFF. In DNA form, the CDR3 reads TGCAGTGCTAGATGGGTGGAGAGCTCCTACAATGAGCAGTTCTTC.

A few counts support this clonotype. This rearrangement joins TRBV5-6 to TRBJ2-2; D gene uncertain. Germline V gene data show CDR1 as SGHDT and CDR2 as YYEEEE. V was shortened by 0 bases and J by 4 bases, with 10 bases between the two germline ends. The CDR3 sequence is 15 residues long. The CDR3 loop reads CASSLGPLGTGELFF. For the CDR3, the DNA is TGTGCCAGCAGCTTGGGACCCCTCGGCACCGGGGAGCTGTTTTTT.

The sample holds many counts of this clonotype. The rearrangement links TRBV5-5 to TRBJ2-7; 11 nucleotides match TRBD1. The CDR3 sequence is 13 residues long. The germline CDR1 and CDR2 sequences are SGHKS and YYEKEE (reference sequence). Trimming took 4 bases from V and 7 from J; bases not matched to a gene: 4. CDR3 nucleotide sequence: TGTGCCAGCAGCGGACAGGGGGCCTTAGAGCAGTACTTC. Translated: CASSGQGALEQYF.

Ten or more counts support this clonotype. The genes are TRBV27 and TRBJ1-1; D is unresolved. From germline, CDR1 is MNHEY and CDR2 SMNVEV (reference sequence). The V and J ends lost 3 bases and 6 bases respectively, with 14 bases between them. The CDR3 runs 14 residues. The CDR3 coding sequence is TGTGCCAGCAGTTTGACCGGTCTTACCTCTGAAGCTTTCTTT. Its translation is CASSLTGLTSEAFF.

The sample holds many counts of this clonotype. The chain is built from TRBV5-1 and TRBJ1-1; D may be TRBD1 (6 bases). Germline CDR1 SGHRS, CDR2 YFSETQ. V lost 7 bases and J lost 1, with 14 bases in between. The CDR3 totals 14 residues. The CDR3 DNA reads as TGCGCCAGCTCAGCGTTAGGGGGGAACACTGAAGCTTTCTTT. It yields the protein CASSALGGNTEAFF.

The chain joins TRBV5-4 to TRBJ2-1; 11 bases align to TRBD2. The CDR3 extends over 15 amino acids. Germline V CDR1 and CDR2: SGHNT, YYREEE (reference sequence). The V segment lost 4 bases and the J segment 6 bases; nucleotides outside the gene matches: 6. CDR3 sequence reads: CASSRTSGRVNEQFF. The DNA for the CDR3 is TGTGCCAGCAGCCGCACTAGCGGGAGAGTCAATGAGCAGTTCTTC.

This clonotype was recorded a few times. The CDR3 nucleotides are TGCAGTGCTAGAGAGAACTCTCCTAGCTCCTACAATGAGCAGTTCTTC. It specifies CSARENSPSSYNEQFF. The chain is built from TRBV20-1 and TRBJ2-1; unclear D gene. The CDR3 length is 16 residues. Trimming removed 0 bases from V and 0 bases from J, with 12 bases in between. Germline V gives CDR1 DFQATT, CDR2 SNEGSKA (reference sequence).

The chain combines TRBV7-6 with TRBJ2-2, with TRBD2 identical over 9 bases. From germline, CDR1 is SGHVS and CDR2 FNYEAQ. V lost 3 bases and J lost 0; bases outside the gene matches: 8. The length of the CDR3 is 18 residues. This CDR3 reads CASSFPGTSSSNTGELFF. In DNA form, the CDR3 reads TGTGCCAGCAGCTTTCCCGGGACTAGCTCTTCGAACACCGGGGAGCTGTTTTTT.

The chain joins TRBV5-8 to TRBJ2-7; TRBD2 is a possible D gene (7 bases). CDR3 length equals 13 residues. Trimming left V 6 bases short and J 2 bases short, with 12 bases between. Germline CDR1 and CDR2: SGHTS and YDEGEE. CDR3 region: CASNEGGTYEQYF. CDR3 bases: TGTGCCAGCAACGAGGGGGGGACCTACGAGCAGTACTTC.

This clonotype is termed medium-sized. This chain uses TRBV15 with TRBJ2-3; TRBD2 aligns across 12 bases. The junction had 15 bases not matched to a gene; V was cut back by 5 bases and J by 6 bases. CDR1 LNHNV and CDR2 YYDKDF come from the germline V gene (reference sequence). The CDR3 has 18 residues. CDR3 DNA sequence: TGTGCCACCAGCCCTGAAACTCTAGCGGGAGGGCCTAGGGATACGCAGTATTTT. As protein: CATSPETLAGGPRDTQYF.

This clonotype was counted only a few times. The rearrangement joins TRBV5-6 to TRBJ2-4, with 7 bases that match TRBD2. Germline trimming cut 4 bases from V and 0 bases from J; bases unmatched to any gene: 7. Germline values: CDR1 SGHDT, CDR2 YYEEEE. This CDR3 spans 16 amino acids. The CDR3 DNA follows: TGTGCCAGCAGCCATCGGGGGGTTCTAGCCAAAAACATTCAGTACTTC. This translates into CASSHRGVLAKNIQYF.

Many counts were recorded for this clonotype. The chain links TRBV14 to TRBJ2-5; D is possibly TRBD1 or TRBD2 (5 bases each). Per germline, CDR1 SGHDN and CDR2 FVKESK. This CDR3 region has 13 residues. V lost 1 base, J lost 10 bases, and 13 bases lay in between. In nucleotides, the CDR3 is TGTGCCAGCAGCCAAGGAGTAGGGGACGACCAGTACTTC. This encodes CASSQGVGDDQYF.